This T cell receptor (beta chain) stems from a study of vaccination effects on CD4 cells after COVID-19. Comments on this clone: What it recognizes is unknown.

Germline CDR1 is SGHVS and CDR2 is FQNEAQ. CDR3 length: 16 amino acids. V lost 5 bases and J 0 bases, leaving 16 bases between the germline ends. ViraFEST expansion of antigen-specific CD4+ T cells with viral peptide pools preceded sequencing. Isolating CD4+ T cells followed approximately nine days of culture. Vaccination of participants consisted of two doses of either the BNT162b2 or mRNA-1273 vaccine. Cultures used 2 million or so PBMC per well, roughly 11 IU/ml IL-2 and around 9.7 ug/ml peptides. General study points: Common cold coronaviruses were cross-recognized by only 1 of 255 vaccine-induced clones in healthy vaccinees.

This table comes from immunoSEQ multiplex PCR, and its TCRdb copy is limited to in-frame clones, with some not included. The sample has some 34,000 clones, approximately 82% seen once; the top ten hold approximately 1.4%. This specimen consisted of CD4+ T cells from PBMCs cultured with HCoV-NL63 spike peptides, obtained after COVID-19 vaccination. The genes are TRBV7-8 and TRBJ2-5; D may be TRBD2 (6 bases). The source is a human donor who received a COVID-19 vaccine. Some clones in this sample may be carry-over from other donors' samples. CDR3 loop: CASSQGPGRHQETQYF. The CDR3 coding sequence is TGTGCCAGCAGCCAAGGACCCGGGAGACACCAAGAGACCCAGTACTTC.